This section outlines one TCR beta chain sequence together with its context. Its cognate antigen is unknown. HTBI primers from iRepertoire and Arm-PCR of CDR3 regions yielded the TCR beta libraries. Each CDR3 protein gets one entry after TCRdb re-called the multiplex PCR reads with MiXCR. The sample includes approximately 290,000 distinct CDR3 sequences, around 23% of them seen just once. CDR1 is SGHDT and CDR2 is YYEEEE in the germline V gene. The V gene lost 1 base and the J gene lost 8 bases, with 10 bases spanning the gap. The CDR3 has 14 residues. The sample belongs to a study of regulatory T cells in long-lasting Graves disease. Study-level information: Disease was considered persistent Graves' disease after over 5 years of antithyroid drugs (with positive TSH receptor antibodies).

Time point meaning: persistent/refractory GD, antithyroid drugs over 5 years with positive TRAb. The TCR library was made from RNA that had been extracted from PBMCs in TRIzol. An approximately 10-milliliter sample of peripheral blood was drawn into EDTA tubes. Study results and caveats: Graves' patients with persistent disease showed TCR diversity lower than patients newly diagnosed.

The chain combines TRBV5-6 with TRBJ1-6; D ambiguous. The material was peripheral blood mononuclear cells (PBMCs), obtained when the disease was refractory, from a patient treated with antithyroid drugs. The TCR comes from a female donor with Graves disease. The CDR3 coding sequence is TGTGCCAGCAGCTTGCGAGGTTATGATTCACCCCTCCACTTT. Translation: CASSLRGYDSPLHF.